This TCR beta chain was identified in a study of T cell responses to AZD1222 COVID-19 vaccine. About the study: Samples with a second dose at about 4 or about 12 weeks were pooled together.

This CDR3 contains 15 residues. Germline V CDR1 and CDR2: LNHDA, SQIVND (reference sequence). The J segment lost 1 base and the V segment lost 7 bases, leaving 7 bases of the junction unmatched. Study-level findings and limits: Spike-specific TCR depth and breadth grew after two AZD1222 doses. Baseline seropositivity characterized only a handful of AZD1222 recipients. There were mostly white British donors and more females than males, and clonal diversity was possibly underestimated.

Assay used: immunoSEQ multiplex PCR; TCRdb lists only in-frame clones, some missing. The sample has 86,000 or so clones; around 90% are singletons. About this clone: The antigen remains unidentified.

The gene calls are TRBV19 and TRBJ1-1, with 9 bases matching TRBD1. This clonotype was obtained from an adult in good health. Sequenced here: peripheral blood, sampled on day 0 of AZD1222 vaccination. The chain's CDR3 is CASTGTGRANTEAFF. CDR3 DNA sequence: TGTGCCAGTACCGGGACAGGGAGGGCGAACACTGAAGCTTTCTTT.